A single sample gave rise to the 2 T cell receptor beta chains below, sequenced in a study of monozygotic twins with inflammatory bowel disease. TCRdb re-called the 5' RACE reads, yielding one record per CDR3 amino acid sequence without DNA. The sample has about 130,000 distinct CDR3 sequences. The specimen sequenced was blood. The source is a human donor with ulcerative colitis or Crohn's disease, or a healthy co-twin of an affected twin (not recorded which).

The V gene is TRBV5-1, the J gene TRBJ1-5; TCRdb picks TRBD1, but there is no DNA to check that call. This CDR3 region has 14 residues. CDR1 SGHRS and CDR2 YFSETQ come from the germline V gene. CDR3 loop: CASSLGTGNQPQHF.

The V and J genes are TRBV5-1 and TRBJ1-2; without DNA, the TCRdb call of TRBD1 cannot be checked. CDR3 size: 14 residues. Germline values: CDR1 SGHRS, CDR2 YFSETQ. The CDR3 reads CASSLVGGAYGYTF.